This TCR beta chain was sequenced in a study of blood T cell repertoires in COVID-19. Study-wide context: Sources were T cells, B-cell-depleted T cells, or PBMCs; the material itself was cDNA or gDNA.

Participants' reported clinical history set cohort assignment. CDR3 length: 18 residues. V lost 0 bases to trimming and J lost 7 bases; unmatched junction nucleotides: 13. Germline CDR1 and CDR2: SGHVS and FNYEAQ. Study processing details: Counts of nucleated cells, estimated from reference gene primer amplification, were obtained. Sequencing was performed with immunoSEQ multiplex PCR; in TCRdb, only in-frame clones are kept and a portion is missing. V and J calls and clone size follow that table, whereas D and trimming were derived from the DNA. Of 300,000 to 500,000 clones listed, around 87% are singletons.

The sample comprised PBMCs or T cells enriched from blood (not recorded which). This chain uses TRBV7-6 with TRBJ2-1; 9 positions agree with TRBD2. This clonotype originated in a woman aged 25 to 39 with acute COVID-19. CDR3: CASSLALVGGGAKNEQFF. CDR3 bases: TGTGCCAGCAGCTTAGCGCTGGTTGGCGGGGGGGCCAAGAATGAGCAGTTCTTC.